Listed here is a single T cell receptor beta chain. What it recognizes is unknown. Sequencing used immunoSEQ multiplex PCR; TCRdb keeps in-frame clones, though not all of them. This sample yields around 32,000 clones, of which about 80% are seen a single time; approximately 2.9% belongs to the top ten. Specified time point: week 35, safety follow-up. One vaccine dose held 300 ug of mutant IDH1 20-mer peptide and came with topical imiquimod. This record comes from a study of a mutant IDH1 vaccine in newly diagnosed glioma. Overall study: Vaccination started 4-6 weeks after radiotherapy alone, or with temozolomide cycles. V12 fell at week 35 and V13, the study end, at week 47. The treated population exhibited a male proportion of around 62%, a female proportion of roughly 40%, and a mean age of around 40 years. Study-wide results and limits: Among top peripheral T cell clonotypes, changes seemed unrelated to pseudoprogression.

V shed 1 base and J shed 1 base, with 10 bases lying between them. Germline values: CDR1 KGHSH, CDR2 LQKENI. The CDR3 has 15 residues. Sample: PBMCs, taken from a glioma patient whose treatment included an IDH1 peptide vaccine. V usage is TRBV18 and J usage is TRBJ1-1, with a tentative D call TRBD1 (6 bases). The origin of this receptor is a man in his forties with glioma. Some clones in this sample may be carry-over from other donors' samples. CDR3 DNA sequence: TGTGCCAGCTCACCACAGTCAGGGGCGAACACTGAAGCTTTCTTT. Protein: CASSPQSGANTEAFF. The complete variable domain, with remaining parts taken from reference TRBV18 and TRBJ1-1, reads NAGVMQNPRHLVRRRGQEARLRCSPMKGHSHVYWYRQLPEEGLKFMVYLQKENIIDESGMPKERFSAEFPKEGPSILRIQQVVRGDSAAYFCASSPQSGANTEAFFGQGTRLTVV.